Listed below are T cell receptor beta chains from one sample, sequenced in a study of radiotherapy plus CTLA-4 blockade in lung cancer. Measured with immunoSEQ multiplex PCR; TCRdb has only the in-frame clones, and not every one. The top ten clones hold 3% to 5% of a sample with tens of thousands of clones, approximately 66% of them seen once. Source: peripheral blood, taken from a patient treated with radiotherapy plus ipilimumab. The receptors stem from a human donor with non-small cell lung cancer who had stable disease on radiotherapy plus ipilimumab. Each CDR3 is given with its conserved first and last residue. Fields, in order: D gene, V gene, clone size, J gene, CDR3 DNA, CDR3 protein. The D gene is left open where the match is weak. Where a row states a size, it is once, few, many or the class of an expanded clone; other rows omit it.

-	TRBV7-9	-	TRBJ2-7	TGTGCCAGCAGCCCCCCCCGGTTCCGGTCTTACGAGCAGTACTTC	CASSPPRFRSYEQYF
-	TRBV7-9	-	TRBJ1-1	TGTGCCAGCAGTTCGGACAGTGGCTTAAACACTGAAGCTTTCTTT	CASSSDSGLNTEAFF
-	TRBV18	-	TRBJ1-5	TGTGCCAGCTCACCACAACCGAATCAGCCCCAGCATTTT	CASSPQPNQPQHF
-	TRBV21-1	-	TRBJ1-2	TGTGCCCTAATGGACAAGGAGGGGCTATATGGCTACACCTTC	CALMDKEGLYGYTF
-	TRBV5-1	once	TRBJ2-7	TGCGCCAGCTCGACTGGGCTTACCTACGAGCAGTACTTC	CASSTGLTYEQYF
TRBD2	TRBV6-5	-	TRBJ2-5	TGTGCCAGCGGGACTAGCGGCGAGACCCAGTACTTC	CASGTSGETQYF
-	TRBV12-5	-	TRBJ2-1	TGTGCTAGTGGCCGTTTGGCGGTAAGCCCGGGTGAGCAGTTCTTC	CASGRLAVSPGEQFF
-	TRBV9	-	TRBJ2-7	TGTGCCAGCAGCTCCAACCGAGGGTTCCAGGTCAACTACGAGCAGTACTTC	CASSSNRGFQVNYEQYF
-	TRBV28	-	TRBJ2-7	TGTGCCAGCAGCTTATTGCCGGGCCTTAGGGGGGAGGAGCAGTACTTC	CASSLLPGLRGEEQYF
-	TRBV7-2	-	TRBJ2-2	TGTGCCAGCAGCTCCCGGCCTGGAGGGACCGGGGAGCTGTTTTTT	CASSSRPGGTGELFF
-	TRBV6-6	-	TRBJ1-1	TGTGCCAGCAGCCCTTTGTACACTGAAGCTTTCTTT	CASSPLYTEAFF
TRBD1	TRBV4-3	once	TRBJ2-7	TGCGCCAGCAGCCAGTATAAGGGACAGGGAGCCTACGAGCAGTACTTC	CASSQYKGQGAYEQYF
-	TRBV21-1	-	TRBJ2-5	TGTGCCAGCAGCCCTCAAGGGGTAGGAGAGACCCAGTACTTC	CASSPQGVGETQYF
TRBD1	TRBV13	-	TRBJ1-1	TGTGCCAGCAGCCCCTATCGACAGGGCGGGAGCACTGAAGCTTTCTTT	CASSPYRQGGSTEAFF
-	TRBV11-3	few	TRBJ2-5	TGTGCCAGCAGCCCAGCTGCTTTGGGGGTGGGGGACCAGTACTTC	CASSPAALGVGDQYF
-	TRBV28	-	TRBJ1-2	TGTGCCAGCAACCAGGGACCCTATGGCTACACCTTC	CASNQGPYGYTF
TRBD1	TRBV2	-	TRBJ2-5	TGTGCCAGCCTCCGGGACAGGGAGAGAGAGACCCAGTACTTC	CASLRDRERETQYF